These 15 T cell receptor beta chains were all obtained from the same sample, sequenced in a study of Ad26.COV2.S vaccination and SARS-CoV-2 variants. Noted treatment: approximately 18 received Ad26.COV2.S at low or high dose, single or two shots; 5 received placebo; per-sample allocation not given. Samples came from day 63 after the first vaccine or placebo injection. Using immunoSEQ multiplex PCR, the repertoire was profiled, and TCRdb retains in-frame clones only, with some absent. The sample lists hundreds of thousands of clones, roughly 90% occurring once. The sample was peripheral blood, taken in a trial of Ad26.COV2.S vaccine versus placebo. These receptors came from a person aged 18-65 years who received the Ad26.COV2.S COVID-19 vaccine or a placebo.

The chain employs TRBV14 and TRBJ2-7, with D tentatively TRBD1 (5 bases). V shed 1 base and J shed 0 bases, with 10 bases lying between them. There are 15 residues in the CDR3. Looked up from germline, CDR1 is SGHDN and CDR2 is FVKESK. As DNA, the CDR3 is TGTGCCAGCAGCCAAGGGGCGGACATCTCCTACGAGCAGTACTTC. This sequence encodes CASSQGADISYEQYF.

The J gene is TRBJ2-1, the V gene TRBV5-8; D gene uncertain. The germline V and J ends were trimmed by 2 bases and 9 bases, with 9 bases remaining between them. CDR1 SGHTS and CDR2 YDEGEE come from the germline V gene. The CDR3 loop spans 12 amino acids. CDR3 protein: CASSFMGIEQFF. The CDR3 coding sequence is TGTGCCAGCAGCTTCATGGGGATTGAGCAGTTCTTC. Complete variable domain (other parts from reference TRBV5-8 and TRBJ2-1): EAGVTQSPTHLIKTRGQQATLRCSPISGHTSVYWYQQALGLGLQFLLWYDEGEERNRGNFPPRFSGRQFPNYSSELNVNALELEDSALYLCASSFMGIEQFFGPGTRLTVL.

There are a few counts of this clone. The chain combines TRBV10-3 with TRBJ1-6; D gene unclear. The CDR3 loop spans 18 amino acids. V lost 3 bases to trimming and J lost 4 bases, with 19 bases between them. Per the germline V gene, CDR1 is ENHRY and CDR2 is SYGVKD. CDR3 sequence (DNA): TGTGCCATCAGTGACCCGGTCCTCAAAGGGATATATAATTCACCCCTCCACTTT. Residues: CAISDPVLKGIYNSPLHF.

J is TRBJ2-5 and V is TRBV27; 9 bases agree with TRBD2. The CDR3 is 17 amino acids. The V and J ends lost 2 bases and 2 bases, in that order; junction bases with no gene match: 9. Per germline, CDR1 MNHEY and CDR2 SMNVEV (reference sequence). CDR3 DNA sequence: TGTGCCAGCAGTTTAAATCTGGTGGCGGGGGGGCAAGAGACCCAGTACTTC. Translated: CASSLNLVAGGQETQYF.

This clone was detected once. The chain combines TRBV9 with TRBJ1-2, with 7 bases identical to TRBD1. V was clipped by 6 bases and J by 8 bases; unmatched bases: 7. This CDR3 contains 12 residues. Looked up from germline, CDR1 is SGDLS and CDR2 is YYNGEE. CDR3 bases: TGTGCCAGCAATCGTGACAGGGACGGCTACACCTTC. It encodes CASNRDRDGYTF.

This clone has only one observation. The chain carries TRBV18 and TRBJ1-6, with D perhaps TRBD1 (6 bases). Germline values: CDR1 KGHSH, CDR2 LQKENI. This CDR3 has 13 residues. Trimming removed 4 bases from V and 8 bases from J, with 9 bases in between. CDR3 loop: CASSQDSYSPLHF. The CDR3 nucleotides are TGTGCCAGCTCACAGGACAGTTATTCACCCCTCCACTTT.

This clone was recorded once. The J gene is TRBJ1-1, the V gene TRBV9; D uncertain. The CDR3 runs to 14 residues. Germline loops: CDR1 SGDLS, CDR2 YYNGEE. The V and J ends lost 0 bases and 1 base respectively, with 7 bases between them. CDR3 in amino acids: CASSVGHKNTEAFF. Here the CDR3 DNA reads TGTGCCAGCAGCGTAGGACACAAGAACACTGAAGCTTTCTTT.

The rearrangement joins TRBV5-5 to TRBJ1-2; 10 bases agree with TRBD1. CDR1 and CDR2 from the germline V gene are SGHKS and YYEKEE (reference sequence). The CDR3 loop spans 18 amino acids. Trimming at V came to 2 bases and at J to 5 bases, leaving 15 bases not matched to a gene. The chain's CDR3 is CASSFSPGTGATFYGYTF. DNA of the CDR3: TGTGCCAGCAGCTTTTCCCCCGGGACAGGGGCAACTTTTTATGGCTACACCTTC.

The chain employs TRBV30 and TRBJ1-5, with D perhaps TRBD1 (5 bases). The CDR3 consists of 14 residues. Trimming shortened V by 0 bases and J by 7 bases, and 13 bases separated the two germline ends. Germline V gene lookup returns CDR1 GTSNPN and CDR2 SVGIG (reference sequence). The CDR3: CAWSVLDSSQPQHF. CDR3 bases: TGTGCCTGGAGTGTATTAGACAGCTCGCAGCCCCAGCATTTT.

The chain links TRBV7-2 to TRBJ2-7; 9 positions match TRBD2. The CDR3 runs to 15 residues. Germline CDR1 is SGHTA and CDR2 is FQGNSA. After removal of 4 bases from V and 6 bases from J, the junction contained 10 bases not matched to a gene. The CDR3 DNA reads TGTGCCAGCAGCTGGTTAGCGGGAGTGAGGCCCGAGCAGTACTTC. Its protein is CASSWLAGVRPEQYF.

The chain uses TRBV7-6 and TRBJ1-2; TRBD1 might be the D (5 bases). The CDR3 covers 13 residues. Germline V gene data show CDR1 as SGHVS and CDR2 as FNYEAQ. The CDR3 loop is CVIFSGGSRGYTF. CDR3 DNA sequence: TGTGTCATTTTCTCTGGGGGGTCCCGTGGCTACACCTTC.

The chain joins TRBV7-3 to TRBJ1-2; unclear D gene. CDR3 length: 15 residues. Germline CDR1 and CDR2: SGHTA and FQGTGA. The V gene lost 0 bases and the J gene lost 6 bases, with 14 bases spanning the gap. The DNA of the CDR3 is TGTGCCAGCAGCTTAACGACGGTCGGTGGCCATGGCTACACCTTC. It specifies CASSLTTVGGHGYTF.

The CDR3: CASSESSGTGYYGYTF. CDR3 bases: TGTGCCAGCAGTGAATCCTCCGGGACAGGATACTATGGCTACACCTTC. This sequence joins TRBV6-1 and TRBJ1-2, with TRBD1 matching over 8 bases. CDR3 length: 16 residues. The V gene's germline CDR1 is MNHNS and CDR2 SASEGT. V was clipped by 2 bases and J by 3 bases; unmatched bases: 8.

J is TRBJ2-7 and V is TRBV7-2; maybe TRBD1 (6 bases). This CDR3 contains 15 residues. With 5 bases removed from V and 6 bases from J, the gap between germline ends came to 20 bases. Germline V lookup: CDR1 SGHTA, CDR2 FQGNSA. The CDR3 nucleotides are TGTGCCAGCAGCCAGAGGACAGACGGTCCGGGCGAGCAGTACTTC. Translated, it gives CASSQRTDGPGEQYF.

This clone was seen many times. The rearrangement uses TRBV5-1 and TRBJ2-5; D unresolved. With 2 bases removed from V and 0 bases from J, the gap between germline ends came to 11 bases. Per germline, CDR1 SGHRS and CDR2 YFSETQ. The CDR3 totals 15 residues. In DNA, the CDR3 is TGCGCCAGCAGCTTAGACGTCGGTAACCAAGAGACCCAGTACTTC. It yields the protein CASSLDVGNQETQYF.